The subject of this entry is one T cell receptor beta chain. Its antigen is undetermined. The sample is drawn from a study of beta chain features in type 1 diabetes. Whole-study results and caveats: When Type 1 diabetes patients were examined, their TCRB CDR3s proved moderately but significantly shorter in all four CD4+ subsets. Patients' naive, central memory and Treg TCRB repertoires seemed closer to one another than those of healthy donors.

Sorted populations were all over 95% pure. Expressed TCRB transcripts were sequenced because the isolated RNA had all been reverse transcribed beforehand. TCRdb's table, derived via immunoSEQ multiplex PCR, lists solely in-frame clones and lacks some. Here the sample spans around 250,000 clones, 25% to 35% being singletons. The V gene's germline CDR1 is SGHDN and CDR2 FVKESK. The CDR3 has 18 amino acids. The V gene lost 2 bases and the J gene lost 2 bases, with 21 bases spanning the gap. The chain is built from TRBV14 and TRBJ1-2; weak D call: TRBD1 (6 bases). This clonotype was sampled from a young man in good health. The sequenced sample consisted of central memory CD4+ T cells from blood. CDR3 sequence: CASSQLHGLQGTNYGYTF. The DNA for the CDR3 is TGTGCCAGCAGCCAACTTCATGGATTACAGGGCACCAACTATGGCTACACCTTC.